The entry below gives a single T cell receptor (beta chain) sequence along with its context. The data belong to a study of long-term antiretroviral therapy in people with HIV. Investigators performed immunoSEQ version v3.0 at survey level. Data came from immunoSEQ multiplex PCR; TCRdb stores just in-frame clones and leaves some out. Of 11,000 to 15,000 clones in the sample, 82% were seen once. V was cut by 6 bases and J by 1 base, with 13 bases left in between. Germline assignment: CDR1 MNHNS and CDR2 SASEGT. This CDR3 contains 15 residues. This receptor was taken from a woman aged 35 to 49 with HIV. The chain carries TRBV6-1 and TRBJ2-1, with a tentative D call TRBD2 (6 bases). Source: unsorted PBMCs, taken 1.8 years before starting antiretroviral therapy. DNA for the CDR3: TGTGCCAGCAGCATCAAGCGGGCATCCTACAATGAGCAGTTCTTC. Translated, it gives CASSIKRASYNEQFF.